A single sample gave rise to the 26 T cell receptor beta chains below, sequenced in a study of T cell repertoires in cytomegalovirus infection. A single record per CDR3 protein comes from TCRdb applying MiXCR to the reads. The sample has 75,000 to 95,000 distinct CDR3 sequences; about half are singletons. Their cognate antigens are unknown. Sequences were derived from CD8+ T cells from cultured PBMCs, sampled from culture after CMV antigen stimulation. These receptors were taken from a human donor in good health (CMV status not recorded). Some clones in this sample may be carry-over from other donors' samples.

This chain uses TRBV11-2 with TRBJ2-2; TRBD2 aligns across 7 bases. Germline assignment: CDR1 SGHAT and CDR2 FQNNGV. CDR3 size: 17 residues. Trimming at V came to 0 bases and at J to 5 bases, leaving 9 bases not matched to a gene. The CDR3 nucleotides are TGTGCCAGCAGCTTAGAACTAGCGAGAGCCAGGACCGGGGAGCTGTTTTTT. As protein: CASSLELARARTGELFF.

There are many counts of this clonotype. The CDR3 here is CASIHSRDRGHLSSYEQYF. The CDR3, as DNA: TGTGCCAGCATCCATAGCCGGGACAGGGGCCACCTGAGCTCCTACGAGCAGTACTTC. The chain uses TRBV7-8 and TRBJ2-7, with 10 bases fitting TRBD1. J gave up 0 bases and V 7 bases, and 18 bases lay outside the gene matches. The CDR3 totals 19 residues. CDR1 and CDR2 (germline): SGHVS, FQNEAQ.

The gene calls are TRBV14 and TRBJ2-1; tentatively, D is TRBD2 (6 bases). Germline V gene sequence: CDR1 SGHDN, CDR2 FVKESK. V was pared by 1 base and J by 9 bases, with 10 bases between. There are 13 residues in the CDR3. The CDR3 nucleotides read TGTGCCAGCAGCCAAGCGTTGCGGGGTGAGCAGTTCTTC. This translates into CASSQALRGEQFF.

The V and J genes are TRBV12-3 or TRBV12-4 and TRBJ1-5; a possible D gene is TRBD1 (5 bases). The V and J ends lost 2 bases and 7 bases respectively, with 18 bases between them. The CDR3 length is 16 residues. The CDR3 DNA reads TGTGCCAGCAGTTTATCCCAGGGAGGGGATCTGCAGCCCCAGCATTTT. It encodes CASSLSQGGDLQPQHF.

This CDR3 reads CASSSPRGTGVNDATNEKLFF. CDR3 nucleotides: TGTGCCAGCAGCTCACCTCGTGGGACAGGAGTAAACGATGCAACTAATGAAAAACTGTTTTTT. The chain couples TRBV7-8 to TRBJ1-4; 8 positions agree with TRBD1. The CDR3 extends over 21 amino acids. V shed 4 bases, J shed 0 bases, and the junction held 19 bases outside the gene matches. Germline CDR1 reads SGHVS; CDR2 reads FQNEAQ.

This clonotype was counted at least ten times. The V call is TRBV7-8, the J call TRBJ2-1, with 9 bases fitting TRBD1. Germline V gene sequence: CDR1 SGHVS, CDR2 FQNEAQ. This CDR3 comprises 15 residues. The ends lost 3 bases at V and 3 bases at J; junction bases unmatched: 3. The CDR3 nucleotides are TGTGCCAGCAGCTTGGGACAGGGTAACTACAATGAGCAGTTCTTC. Its translation is CASSLGQGNYNEQFF. Complete variable domain (other parts from reference TRBV7-8 and TRBJ2-1): GAGVSQSPRYKVAKRGQDVALRCDPISGHVSLFWYQQALGQGPEFLTYFQNEAQLDKSGLPSDRFFAERPEGSVSTLKIQRTQQEDSAVYLCASSLGQGNYNEQFFGPGTRLTVL.

The chain couples TRBV4-1 to TRBJ2-4; D is possibly TRBD1 or TRBD2 (6 bases each). The V and J ends lost 4 bases and 2 bases respectively, with 12 bases between them. The germline V gene encodes CDR1 MGHRA and CDR2 YSYEKL. The CDR3 sequence is 15 residues long. The chain's CDR3 is CASSLKGGTKNIQYF. The CDR3, as DNA: TGCGCCAGCAGCCTCAAAGGGGGGACCAAAAACATTCAGTACTTC.

The gene calls are TRBV7-3 and TRBJ2-3; TRBD2 aligns across 11 bases. Trimming removed 5 bases from V and 3 bases from J; junction bases left unmatched: 19. The germline V gene encodes CDR1 SGHTA and CDR2 FQGTGA. CDR3 length equals 20 residues. The CDR3 here is CASSKIGLAGPKGRTDTQYF. Written as DNA, the CDR3 is TGTGCCAGCAGCAAAATTGGACTAGCGGGCCCGAAAGGTAGAACAGATACGCAGTATTTT.

V and J are TRBV18 and TRBJ2-7; 10 nucleotides align to TRBD2. CDR1 and CDR2 from the germline V gene are KGHSH and LQKENI. There are 16 residues in the CDR3. The V segment lost 3 bases and the J segment 0 bases; nucleotides outside the gene matches: 5. The CDR3 here is CASSPWASGSSYEQYF. As DNA, the CDR3 is TGTGCCAGCTCACCGTGGGCTAGCGGGAGCTCCTACGAGCAGTACTTC.

This sequence joins TRBV5-6 and TRBJ1-1; tentative D call: TRBD1 (5 bases). V gave up 0 bases and J gave up 4 bases, with 19 bases separating them. The CDR3 is made up of 17 amino acids. From germline, CDR1 is SGHDT and CDR2 YYEEEE. The CDR3 is CASSLGQGDFFATEAFF. The CDR3 DNA follows: TGTGCCAGCAGCTTGGGTCAGGGAGATTTTTTCGCCACTGAAGCTTTCTTT.

The chain recombines TRBV28 with TRBJ2-5; TRBD2 matches at 11 bases. The CDR3 is 15 residues long. Per germline, CDR1 MDHEN and CDR2 SYDVKM. V gave up 8 bases and J gave up 4 bases; unmatched junction bases: 9. The CDR3 here is CASLGTSGKGETQYF. In DNA form, the CDR3 reads TGTGCCAGCCTTGGGACTAGCGGAAAAGGAGAGACCCAGTACTTC. Complete variable domain (other parts from reference TRBV28 and TRBJ2-5): DVKVTQSSRYLVKRTGEKVFLECVQDMDHENMFWYRQDPGLGLRLIYFSYDVKMKEKGDIPEGYSVSREKKERFSLILESASTNQTSMYLCASLGTSGKGETQYFGPGTRLLVL.

This rearrangement joins TRBV29-1 to TRBJ2-3; D may be TRBD1 or TRBD2 (5 bases each). This CDR3 is 11 amino acids long. V gave up 4 bases and J gave up 13 bases, with 15 bases separating them. CDR1 and CDR2 from the germline V gene are SQVTM and ANQGSEA. The CDR3 loop reads CSVVREGVEYF. The CDR3 nucleotides read TGCAGCGTTGTCCGGGAAGGGGTTGAGTATTTT.

This clonotype was found once. The genes are TRBV28 and TRBJ2-7; TRBD2 matches 9 bases. Germline V gene sequence: CDR1 MDHEN, CDR2 SYDVKM. There are 14 residues in the CDR3. Losses at the gene ends were 2 bases for V and 6 bases for J; bases not matched to a gene: 5. CDR3 region: CASSLVAGDREQYF. CDR3 DNA: TGTGCCAGCAGTTTAGTAGCGGGAGACCGCGAGCAGTACTTC.

J is TRBJ2-3 and V is TRBV10-3; 8 positions agree with TRBD1. The CDR3 extends over 14 amino acids. Per germline, CDR1 ENHRY and CDR2 SYGVKD. The junction had 6 bases not matched to a gene; V was cut back by 5 bases and J by 5 bases. The CDR3 sequence: CAISSKTGEDTQYF. The CDR3 DNA sequence: TGTGCCATCAGTTCTAAGACAGGGGAAGATACGCAGTATTTT.

This sequence joins TRBV29-1 and TRBJ1-2, with D tentatively TRBD1 (5 bases). Per germline, CDR1 SQVTM and CDR2 ANQGSEA. CDR3 length: 15 amino acids. V lost 7 bases to trimming and J lost 7 bases, with 25 bases between them. CDR3 in amino acids: CSAWGGNPLLAGYTF. CDR3 nucleotides: TGCAGCGCCTGGGGGGGGAACCCCTTGTTAGCTGGCTACACCTTC.

A few counts support this clonotype. The chain couples TRBV2 to TRBJ2-1; 7 bases are a match to TRBD2. Per the germline V gene, CDR1 is SNHLY and CDR2 is FYNNEI. This CDR3 has 12 amino acids. V lost 9 bases, J lost 8 bases, and 7 bases stayed unmatched. The CDR3 DNA reads as TGTGCCAGGGTCGGTGCGGGGGATGAGCAGTTCTTC. Translating it yields CARVGAGDEQFF.

This clonotype was seen many times. The gene calls are TRBV7-8 and TRBJ1-2; no reliable D call. Germline-derived CDR1 and CDR2 are SGHVS and FQNEAQ. CDR3 length: 16 residues. V lost 1 base and J 1 base, leaving 13 bases between the germline ends. CDR3 coding DNA: TGTGCCAGCAGCTTAGGCTACGATAAACTTAACTATGGCTACACCTTC. This sequence encodes CASSLGYDKLNYGYTF.

This clonotype has just a few counts. The V gene is TRBV6-1, the J gene TRBJ2-1, with D maybe TRBD2 (6 bases). There are 14 residues in the CDR3. With 10 bases removed from V and 3 bases from J, the gap between germline ends came to 16 bases. Germline CDR1 is MNHNS and CDR2 is SASEGT. The CDR3 nucleotides read TGTGCCACCTCCGGACGGGGACTCTACAATGAGCAGTTCTTC. Amino acids: CATSGRGLYNEQFF.

This clonotype was detected once. The CDR3 coding sequence is TGTGCCAGCTGTCGGGACAGCAATCAGCCCCAGCATTTT. Amino acid sequence: CASCRDSNQPQHF. The chain links TRBV12-3 or TRBV12-4 to TRBJ1-5, with TRBD1 as a possible D gene (5 bases). Trimming pared 8 bases from V and 1 base from J, leaving 9 bases between. This CDR3 contains 13 residues.

The rearrangement links TRBV28 to TRBJ1-5; 9 bases agree with TRBD1. This CDR3 has 14 residues. Germline trimming cut 5 bases from V and 7 bases from J; bases unmatched to any gene: 6. Germline-derived CDR1 and CDR2 are MDHEN and SYDVKM. The CDR3 nucleotides are TGTGCCAGCAGTCTGGGACAGGGCCGACAGCCCCAGCATTTT. It yields the protein CASSLGQGRQPQHF.

This rearrangement joins TRBV27 to TRBJ2-1; TRBD2 is a possible D gene (6 bases). The germline V and J ends were trimmed by 6 bases and 3 bases, with 15 bases remaining between them. Germline CDR1 reads MNHEY; CDR2 reads SMNVEV (reference sequence). The CDR3 runs 15 residues. CDR3 coding DNA: TGTGCCAGCAGACCCGGGAGACGGAACTACAATGAGCAGTTCTTC. It specifies CASRPGRRNYNEQFF.

This chain joins TRBV12-3 or TRBV12-4 and TRBJ1-5; 7 bases map to TRBD1. The V and J ends lost 5 bases and 0 bases, in that order; junction bases with no gene match: 13. The CDR3 loop spans 18 amino acids. The CDR3 DNA reads as TGTGCCAGCAGTCAAGGGGTAGGGGGCGCCTATAGCAATCAGCCCCAGCATTTT. This gives the protein CASSQGVGGAYSNQPQHF.

On this clonotype itself: Lacking the conserved final phenylalanine or tryptophan, this CDR3 likely reflects a read error. This sequence joins TRBV7-9 and TRBJ2-4, with D possibly TRBD2 on 5 matching bases. The germline V and J ends were trimmed by 5 bases and 3 bases, with 20 bases remaining between them. Germline V CDR1 and CDR2: SEHNR, FQNEAQ (reference sequence). The CDR3 has 17 residues. CDR3 sequence reads: CASSTESPVEDKNIQYS. For the CDR3, the DNA is TGTGCCAGCAGCACTGAGTCCCCGGTGGAGGACAAAAACATTCAGTACTCC.

The chain uses TRBV11-2 and TRBJ2-4; D is possibly TRBD1 or TRBD2 (5 bases each). Trimming left V 4 bases short and J 15 bases short, with 13 bases between. Germline V lookup: CDR1 SGHAT, CDR2 FQNNGV. The length of the CDR3 is 11 residues. CDR3 sequence reads: CASSYRGLTYF. The CDR3 coding sequence is TGTGCCAGCAGCTACCGGGGCCTGACGTACTTC.

The V and J genes are TRBV5-1 and TRBJ1-1; the D is unclear. The CDR3 length is 14 residues. V lost 4 bases and J 0 bases, leaving 10 bases between the germline ends. In germline, CDR1 is SGHRS, CDR2 YFSETQ. The CDR3 bases are TGCGCCAGCAGCCCCGAGGGATTGAACACTGAAGCTTTCTTT. Translating it yields CASSPEGLNTEAFF.

The chain has TRBV7-2 and TRBJ2-5; D unclear. The V end lost 1 base, the J end lost 4 bases, and 10 bases lay between the germline ends. CDR3 length equals 14 residues. Per germline, CDR1 SGHTA and CDR2 FQGNSA. The CDR3 spells CASSLGIGLETQYF. CDR3 coding DNA: TGTGCCAGCAGCTTAGGAATAGGGCTAGAGACCCAGTACTTC. The whole variable domain, remainder taken from reference TRBV7-2 and TRBJ2-5, is GAGVSQSPSNKVTEKGKDVELRCDPISGHTALYWYRQSLGQGLEFLIYFQGNSAPDKSGLPSDRFSAERTGGSVSTLTIQRTQQEDSAVYLCASSLGIGLETQYFGPGTRLLVL.